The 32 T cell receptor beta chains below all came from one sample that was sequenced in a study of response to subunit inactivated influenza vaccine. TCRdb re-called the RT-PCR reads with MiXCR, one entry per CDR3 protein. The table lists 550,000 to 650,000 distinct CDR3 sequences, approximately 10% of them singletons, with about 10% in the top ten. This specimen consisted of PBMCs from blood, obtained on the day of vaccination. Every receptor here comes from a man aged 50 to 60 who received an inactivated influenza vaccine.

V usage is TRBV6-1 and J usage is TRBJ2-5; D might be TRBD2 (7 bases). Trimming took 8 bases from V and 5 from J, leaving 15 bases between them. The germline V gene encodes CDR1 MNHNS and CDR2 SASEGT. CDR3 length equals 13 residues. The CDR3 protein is CASGGGLRETQYF. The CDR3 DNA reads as TGTGCCAGCGGGGGGGGGCTTCGGGAGACCCAGTACTTC.

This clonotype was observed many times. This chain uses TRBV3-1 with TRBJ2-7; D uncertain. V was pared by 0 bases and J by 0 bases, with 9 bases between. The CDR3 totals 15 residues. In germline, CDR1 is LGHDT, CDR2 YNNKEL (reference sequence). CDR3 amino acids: CASSQDGSPSYEQYF. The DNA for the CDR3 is TGTGCCAGCAGCCAAGACGGATCCCCCTCCTACGAGCAGTACTTC.

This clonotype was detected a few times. The CDR3 here is CASSQGVYEKLFF. The DNA for the CDR3 is TGTGCCAGCAGCCAGGGAGTATATGAAAAACTGTTTTTT. The gene calls are TRBV14 and TRBJ1-4; no firm D call. CDR3 length equals 13 residues. Germline CDR1 SGHDN, CDR2 FVKESK. Trimming removed 3 bases from V and 6 bases from J, with 8 bases in between.

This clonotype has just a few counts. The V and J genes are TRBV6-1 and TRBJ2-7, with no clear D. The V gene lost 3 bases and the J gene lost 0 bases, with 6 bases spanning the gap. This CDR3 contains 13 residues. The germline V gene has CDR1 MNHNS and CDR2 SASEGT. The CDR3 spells CASSEVRSYEQYF. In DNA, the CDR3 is TGTGCCAGCAGTGAGGTTCGCTCCTACGAGCAGTACTTC.

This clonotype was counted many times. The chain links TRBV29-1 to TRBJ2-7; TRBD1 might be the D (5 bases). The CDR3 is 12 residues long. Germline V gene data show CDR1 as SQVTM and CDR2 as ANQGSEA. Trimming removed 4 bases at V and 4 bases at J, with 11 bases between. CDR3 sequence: CSVGRRDYEQYF. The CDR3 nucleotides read TGCAGCGTTGGTCGCAGGGATTACGAGCAGTACTTC.

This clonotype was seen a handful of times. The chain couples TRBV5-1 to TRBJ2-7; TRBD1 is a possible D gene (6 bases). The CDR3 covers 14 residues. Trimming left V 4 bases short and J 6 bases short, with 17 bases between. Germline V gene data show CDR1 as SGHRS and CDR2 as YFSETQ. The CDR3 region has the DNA TGCGCCAGCAGCAACCGGACAGCTCTGGGCGAGCAGTACTTC. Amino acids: CASSNRTALGEQYF.

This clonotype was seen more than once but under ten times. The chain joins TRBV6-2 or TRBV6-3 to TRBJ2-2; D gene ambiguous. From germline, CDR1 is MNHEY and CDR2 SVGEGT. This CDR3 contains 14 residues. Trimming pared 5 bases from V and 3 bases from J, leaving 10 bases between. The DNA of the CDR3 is TGTGCCAGCAGTCCCGGATTCTACACCGGGGAGCTGTTTTTT. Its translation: CASSPGFYTGELFF.

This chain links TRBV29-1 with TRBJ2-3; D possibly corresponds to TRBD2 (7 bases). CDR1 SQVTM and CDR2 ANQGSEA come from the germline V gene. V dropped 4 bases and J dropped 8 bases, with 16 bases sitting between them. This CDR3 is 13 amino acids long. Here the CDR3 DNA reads TGCAGCGTTGTGGAAAGGGGAGGGGGTACGCAGTATTTT. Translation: CSVVERGGGTQYF.

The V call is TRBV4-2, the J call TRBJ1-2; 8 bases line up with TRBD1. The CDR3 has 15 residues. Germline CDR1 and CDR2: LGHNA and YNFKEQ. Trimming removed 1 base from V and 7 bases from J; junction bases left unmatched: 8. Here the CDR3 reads CASSQGAQGAFGYTF. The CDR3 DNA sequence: TGTGCCAGCAGCCAAGGGGCGCAGGGGGCATTTGGCTACACCTTC.

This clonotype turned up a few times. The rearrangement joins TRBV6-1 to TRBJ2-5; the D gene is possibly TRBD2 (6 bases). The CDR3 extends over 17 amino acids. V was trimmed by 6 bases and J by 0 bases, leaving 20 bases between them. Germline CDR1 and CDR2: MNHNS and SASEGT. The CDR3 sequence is CASRQPGAGWYQETQYF. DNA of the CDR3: TGTGCCAGCAGACAACCTGGGGCGGGATGGTACCAAGAGACCCAGTACTTC.

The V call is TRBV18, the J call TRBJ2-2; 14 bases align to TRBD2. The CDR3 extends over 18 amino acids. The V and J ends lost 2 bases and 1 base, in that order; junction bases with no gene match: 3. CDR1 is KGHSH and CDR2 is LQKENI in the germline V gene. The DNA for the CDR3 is TGTGCCAGCTCACCAGGGACTAGCGGGGGCCAGAACACCGGGGAGCTGTTTTTT. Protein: CASSPGTSGGQNTGELFF.

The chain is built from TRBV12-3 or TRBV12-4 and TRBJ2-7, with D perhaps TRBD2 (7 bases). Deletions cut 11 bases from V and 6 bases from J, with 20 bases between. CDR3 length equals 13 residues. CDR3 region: CAVGGGAGTEQYF. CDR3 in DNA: TGTGCCGTGGGAGGGGGGGCTGGCACCGAGCAGTACTTC.

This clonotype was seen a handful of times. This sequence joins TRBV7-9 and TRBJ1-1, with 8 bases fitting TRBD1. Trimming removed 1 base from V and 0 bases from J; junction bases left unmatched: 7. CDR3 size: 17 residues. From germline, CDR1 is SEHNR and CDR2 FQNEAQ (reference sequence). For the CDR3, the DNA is TGTGCCAGCAGCTTAGGGCTTGACAGGGGATTGAACACTGAAGCTTTCTTT. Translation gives CASSLGLDRGLNTEAFF.

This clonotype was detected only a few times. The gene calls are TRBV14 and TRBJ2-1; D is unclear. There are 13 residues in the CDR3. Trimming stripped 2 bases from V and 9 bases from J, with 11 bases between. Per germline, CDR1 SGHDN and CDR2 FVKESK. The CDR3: CASSQLVGSEQFF. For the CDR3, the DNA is TGTGCCAGCAGCCAACTGGTCGGTTCTGAGCAGTTCTTC. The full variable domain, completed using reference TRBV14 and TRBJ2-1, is EAGVTQFPSHSVIEKGQTVTLRCDPISGHDNLYWYRRVMGKEIKFLLHFVKESKQDESGMPNNRFLAERTGGTYSTLKVQPAELEDSGVYFCASSQLVGSEQFFGPGTRLTVL.

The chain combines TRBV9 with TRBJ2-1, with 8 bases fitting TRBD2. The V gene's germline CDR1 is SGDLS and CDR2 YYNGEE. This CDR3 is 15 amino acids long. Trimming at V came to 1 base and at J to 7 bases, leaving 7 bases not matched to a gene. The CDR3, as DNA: TGTGCCAGCAGCGTAATGAGCGGGAGTCGGAATGAGCAGTTCTTC. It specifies CASSVMSGSRNEQFF.

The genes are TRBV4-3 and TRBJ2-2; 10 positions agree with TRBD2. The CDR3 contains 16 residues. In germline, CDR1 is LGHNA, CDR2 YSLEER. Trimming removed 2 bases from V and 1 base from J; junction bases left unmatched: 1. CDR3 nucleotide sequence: TGCGCCAGCAGCCAAAGCGGGGGGGGGAACACCGGGGAGCTGTTTTTT. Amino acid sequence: CASSQSGGGNTGELFF.

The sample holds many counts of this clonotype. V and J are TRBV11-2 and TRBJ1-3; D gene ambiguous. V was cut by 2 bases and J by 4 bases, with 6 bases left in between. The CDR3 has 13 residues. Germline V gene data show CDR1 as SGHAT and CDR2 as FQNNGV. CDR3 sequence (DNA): TGTGCCAGCAGCTTAACGGGAGGAAACACCATATATTTT. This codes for CASSLTGGNTIYF. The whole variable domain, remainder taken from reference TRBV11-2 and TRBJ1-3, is EAGVAQSPRYKIIEKRQSVAFWCNPISGHATLYWYQQILGQGPKLLIQFQNNGVVDDSQLPKDRFSAERLKGVDSTLKIQPAKLEDSAVYLCASSLTGGNTIYFGEGSWLTVV.

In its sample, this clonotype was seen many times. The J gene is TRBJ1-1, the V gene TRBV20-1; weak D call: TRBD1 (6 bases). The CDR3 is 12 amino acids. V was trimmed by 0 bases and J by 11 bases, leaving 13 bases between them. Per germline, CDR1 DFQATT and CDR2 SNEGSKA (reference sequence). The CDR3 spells CSARDLQGLAFF. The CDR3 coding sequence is TGCAGTGCTAGAGATCTACAGGGTTTGGCTTTCTTT.

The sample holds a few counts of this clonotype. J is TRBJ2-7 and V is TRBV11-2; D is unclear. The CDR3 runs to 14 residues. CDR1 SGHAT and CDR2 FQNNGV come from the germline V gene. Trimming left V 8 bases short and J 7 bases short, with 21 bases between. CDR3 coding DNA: TGTGCCAGCGCAAGGATAAGGGATTACGTAGAGCAGTACTTC. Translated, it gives CASARIRDYVEQYF.

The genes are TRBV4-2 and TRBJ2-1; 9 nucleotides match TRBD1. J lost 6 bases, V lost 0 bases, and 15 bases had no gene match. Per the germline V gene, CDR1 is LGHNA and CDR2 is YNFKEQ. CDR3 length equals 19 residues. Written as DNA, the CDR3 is TGTGCCAGCAGCCAAGATCGTTTTTTTCAGGGACAGGGTCGCAATGAGCAGTTCTTC. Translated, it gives CASSQDRFFQGQGRNEQFF.

CDR3 nucleotide sequence: TGTGCCAGTAGTTTCTTCGGGGGATATGAGCAGTTCTTC. Translated: CASSFFGGYEQFF. The chain couples TRBV19 to TRBJ2-1, with a possible D match to TRBD2 (6 bases). The CDR3 length is 13 residues. Trimming removed 5 bases from V and 8 bases from J, with 13 bases in between. CDR1 is LNHDA, CDR2 SQIVND, per germline (reference sequence).

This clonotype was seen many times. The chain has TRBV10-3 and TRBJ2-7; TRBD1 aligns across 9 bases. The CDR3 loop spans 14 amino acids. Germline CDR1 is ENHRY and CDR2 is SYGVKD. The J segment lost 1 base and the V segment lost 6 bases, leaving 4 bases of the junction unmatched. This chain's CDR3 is CAIRGQGGSYEQYF. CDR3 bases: TGTGCCATCAGGGGACAGGGTGGTTCCTACGAGCAGTACTTC.

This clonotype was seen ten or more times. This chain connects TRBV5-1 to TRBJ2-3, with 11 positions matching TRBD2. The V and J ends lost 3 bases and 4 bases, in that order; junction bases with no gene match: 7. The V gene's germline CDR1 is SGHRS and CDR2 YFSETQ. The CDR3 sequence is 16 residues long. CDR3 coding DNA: TGCGCCAGCAGCTCGATACTAGCGGGAGTTTCAGATACGCAGTATTTT. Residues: CASSSILAGVSDTQYF.

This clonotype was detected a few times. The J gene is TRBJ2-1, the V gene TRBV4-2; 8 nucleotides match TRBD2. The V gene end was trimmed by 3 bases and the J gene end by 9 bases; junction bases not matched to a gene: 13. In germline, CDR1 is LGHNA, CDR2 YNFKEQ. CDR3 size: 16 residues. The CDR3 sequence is CASSHGAGGNRGEQFF. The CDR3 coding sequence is TGTGCCAGCAGCCACGGGGCGGGGGGCAATCGGGGTGAGCAGTTCTTC.

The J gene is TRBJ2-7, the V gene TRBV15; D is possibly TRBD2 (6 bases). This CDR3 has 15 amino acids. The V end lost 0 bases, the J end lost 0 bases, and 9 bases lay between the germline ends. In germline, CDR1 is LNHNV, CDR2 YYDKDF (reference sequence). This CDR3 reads CATSRDRGYSYEQYF. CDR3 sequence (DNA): TGTGCCACCAGCAGAGATCGGGGGTACTCCTACGAGCAGTACTTC. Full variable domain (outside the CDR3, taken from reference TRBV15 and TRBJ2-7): DAMVIQNPRYQVTQFGKPVTLSCSQTLNHNVMYWYQQKSSQAPKLLFHYYDKDFNNEADTPDNFQSRRPNTSFCFLDIRSPGLGDTAMYLCATSRDRGYSYEQYFGPGTRLTVT.

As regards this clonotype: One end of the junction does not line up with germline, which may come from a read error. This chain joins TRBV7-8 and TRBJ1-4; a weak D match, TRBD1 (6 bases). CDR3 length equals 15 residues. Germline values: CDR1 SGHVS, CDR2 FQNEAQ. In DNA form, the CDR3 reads TGTGCCATCAGCCCCGACAGGCGGGTCGGGGAAAAACTGTTTTTT. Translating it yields CAISPDRRVGEKLFF.

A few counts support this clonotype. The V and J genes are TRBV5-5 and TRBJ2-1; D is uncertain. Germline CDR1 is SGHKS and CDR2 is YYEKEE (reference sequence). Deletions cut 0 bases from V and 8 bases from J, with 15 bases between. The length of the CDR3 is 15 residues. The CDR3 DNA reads TGTGCCAGCAGCTTGGATTCCATATCTAGGGATGAGCAGTTCTTC. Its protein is CASSLDSISRDEQFF.

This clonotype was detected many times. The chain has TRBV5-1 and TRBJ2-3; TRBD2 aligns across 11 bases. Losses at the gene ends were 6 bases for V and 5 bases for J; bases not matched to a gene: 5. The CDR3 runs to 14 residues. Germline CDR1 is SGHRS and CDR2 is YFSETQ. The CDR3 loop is CASTPLAGVDTQYF. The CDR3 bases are TGCGCCAGCACCCCACTAGCGGGAGTAGATACGCAGTATTTT.

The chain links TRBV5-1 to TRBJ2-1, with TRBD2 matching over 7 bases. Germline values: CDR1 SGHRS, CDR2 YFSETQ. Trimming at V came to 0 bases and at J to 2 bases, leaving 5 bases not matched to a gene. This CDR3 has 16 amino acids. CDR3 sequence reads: CASSLGAGVAYNEQFF. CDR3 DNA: TGCGCCAGCAGCTTGGGGGCGGGGGTGGCCTACAATGAGCAGTTCTTC.

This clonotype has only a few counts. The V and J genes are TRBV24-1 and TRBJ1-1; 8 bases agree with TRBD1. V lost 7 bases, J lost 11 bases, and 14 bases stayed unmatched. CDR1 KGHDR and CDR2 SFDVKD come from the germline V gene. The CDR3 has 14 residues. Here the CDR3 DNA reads TGTGCCACCAGCGGACAGGGTATAATAGGACCGGCTTTCTTT. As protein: CATSGQGIIGPAFF.

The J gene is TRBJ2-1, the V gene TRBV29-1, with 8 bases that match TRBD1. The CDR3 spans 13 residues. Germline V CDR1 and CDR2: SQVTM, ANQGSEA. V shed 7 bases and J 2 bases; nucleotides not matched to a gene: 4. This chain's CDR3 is CSEGQGPYNEQFF. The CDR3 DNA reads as TGCAGCGAAGGACAGGGTCCCTACAATGAGCAGTTCTTC.

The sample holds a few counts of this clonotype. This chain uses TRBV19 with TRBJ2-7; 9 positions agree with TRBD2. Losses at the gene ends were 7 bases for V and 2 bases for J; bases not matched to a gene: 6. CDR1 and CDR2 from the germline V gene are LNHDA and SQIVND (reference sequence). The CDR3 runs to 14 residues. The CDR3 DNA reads TGTGCCAGTAAGGGGACTAGCCGACCCTACGAGCAGTACTTC. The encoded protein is CASKGTSRPYEQYF.